This T cell receptor beta chain was found in a study of beta chain features in type 1 diabetes. The CDR3 totals 15 residues. The germline V gene has CDR1 SGHRS and CDR2 YFSETQ. V was pared by 1 base and J by 4 bases, with 12 bases between. cDNA synthesis used the whole RNA isolate, giving expressed TCRB sequences. Assay used: immunoSEQ multiplex PCR; TCRdb lists only in-frame clones, some missing. The table records 310,000 or so clones, 11% of them present only once. General study findings and limits: When VDJ junctions were examined, type 1 diabetes patients showed fewer insertions and more deletions. Researchers could not determine here whether HLA type influences TCRB rearrangement. Patients and controls would share equally any PCR tilt toward shorter templates. In the patient group, naive, central memory and Treg TCRB repertoires seemed more alike than in the healthy donor group.

As regards this clone: What it recognizes is unknown.

Source material: naive CD4+ T cells from blood. This TCR came from a woman aged 25 to 45 in good health. The chain uses TRBV5-1 and TRBJ2-1; the D gene is possibly TRBD2 (6 bases). Written as DNA, the CDR3 is TGCGCCAGCAGCTTGCGGGGGAGCGCATACAATGAGCAGTTCTTC. Protein sequence: CASSLRGSAYNEQFF.